These 4 T cell receptor beta chains share one sample of origin, sequenced in a study of beta chain features in type 1 diabetes (dated by TCRdb to between 2018 and 2020). The method behind the library was the immunoSEQ multiplex PCR assay. The entire isolated RNA was reverse transcribed using the High Capacity cDNA Reverse Transcription Kit, and thus expressed TCRB transcripts were sequenced. TCRdb obtained this table from immuneACCESS and retained in-frame rearrangements with V and J assigned. These tables miss some clones; where compared with another copy, unresolved V genes account for less than half of the shortfall, and the remainder is unexplained. A total of about 400,000 clones appear in this sample, around 12% of them only once. The ten largest account for roughly 0.015% of the sample. Material: naive CD4+ T cells from blood. The cell subset or site tag for this specimen amounts to: true naive CD4+ T cells. The receptors come from a young man in good health.

V gene TRBV4-3 combines with J gene TRBJ2-3, with D maybe TRBD2 (5 bases). The ends were cut back, 5 bases at V and 8 bases at J, with 11 bases in the middle. The CDR3 covers 12 residues. The germline gives CDR1 LGHNA, CDR2 YSLEER. The CDR3 here is CASSYGEGTQYF. The CDR3, as DNA: TGCGCCAGCAGCTACGGTGAGGGTACGCAGTATTTT.

The genes are TRBV5-1 and TRBJ2-2; 10 nucleotides align to TRBD2. Germline loops: CDR1 SGHRS, CDR2 YFSETQ. The CDR3 extends over 15 amino acids. Trimming cost V 3 bases and J 10 bases; bases outside gene matches: 9. The CDR3 nucleotides are TGCGCCAGCAGCTCCGGGACTAGCGATATCGTGGAGCTGTTTTTT. Protein product: CASSSGTSDIVELFF.

V gene TRBV29-1 combines with J gene TRBJ2-7, with TRBD1 matching 11 bases. CDR3 size: 13 residues. V lost 3 bases to trimming and J lost 4 bases; unmatched junction nucleotides: 2. Germline CDR1 is SQVTM and CDR2 is ANQGSEA. As DNA, the CDR3 is TGCAGCGTTGACGGACAGGGGGCGTACGAGCAGTACTTC. As protein: CSVDGQGAYEQYF.

The chain recombines TRBV27 with TRBJ1-4; tentative D call: TRBD1 (6 bases). Germline lookup yields CDR1 MNHEY and CDR2 SMNVEV (reference sequence). With 4 bases removed from V and 8 bases from J, the gap between germline ends came to 17 bases. CDR3 length: 15 residues. This chain's CDR3 is CASSSTGHGREKLFF. The CDR3 DNA reads as TGTGCCAGCAGTTCGACGGGACACGGGAGGGAAAAACTGTTTTTT.